Sequencing of this T cell receptor beta chain was carried out in a study of T cell responses to AZD1222 COVID-19 vaccine. Study observations and caveats: Donors skewed white British and female; clonal diversity was possibly underestimated. Elevations in Spike-specific TCR breadth and depth followed administration of two AZD1222 doses.

The CDR3 consists of 12 residues. Trimming shortened V by 6 bases and J by 12 bases, and 15 bases separated the two germline ends. Turning to this clone: Its antigen is as yet unknown.

Repertoires were generated with immunoSEQ multiplex PCR, while TCRdb's copy carries only in-frame clones and drops some. The table has about 110,000 clones, about nine tenths seen once. The source material was peripheral blood, sampled 28 days after the second AZD1222 dose. The receptor was isolated from an adult who received the AZD1222 COVID-19 vaccine. The J gene is TRBJ2-1, the V gene TRBV12-3 or TRBV12-4, with D hard to call. The CDR3 DNA reads TGTGCCAGCAGGTCCTCTGGCACCGGGCAGTTCTTC. This translates into CASRSSGTGQFF.